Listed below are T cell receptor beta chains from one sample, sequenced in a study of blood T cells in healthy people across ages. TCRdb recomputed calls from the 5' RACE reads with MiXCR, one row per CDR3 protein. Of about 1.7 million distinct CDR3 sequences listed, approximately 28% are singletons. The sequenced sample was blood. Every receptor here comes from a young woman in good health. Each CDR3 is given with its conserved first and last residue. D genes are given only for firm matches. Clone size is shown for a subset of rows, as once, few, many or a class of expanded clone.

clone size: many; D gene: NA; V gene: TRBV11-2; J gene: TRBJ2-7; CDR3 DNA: TGTGCCAGCAGCTTAGTTCAGGGGTACTACGAGCAGTACTTC; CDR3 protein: CASSLVQGYYEQYF
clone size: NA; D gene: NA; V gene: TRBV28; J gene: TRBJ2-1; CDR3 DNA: TGTGCCACTCTCCGTCGGGACCTTCGGTACAATGAGCAGTTCTTC; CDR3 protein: CATLRRDLRYNEQFF
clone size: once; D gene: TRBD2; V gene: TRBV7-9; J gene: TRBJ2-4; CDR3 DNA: TGTGCCAGCAGCTTAGCGCTCGGGGAGGGCCTCATCCACATTCAGTACTTC; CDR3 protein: CASSLALGEGLIHIQYF
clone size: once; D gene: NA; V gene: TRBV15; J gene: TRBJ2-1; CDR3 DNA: TGTGCCACCAGCAGAGATATAGGGACTCTCCGTGACCTGTACAATGAGCAGTTCTTC; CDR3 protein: CATSRDIGTLRDLYNEQFF
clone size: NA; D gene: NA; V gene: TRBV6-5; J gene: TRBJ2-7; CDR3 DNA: TGTGCCAGCAGTTACTCGAGAAAGGATACTAGCATTTTCTACGAGCAGTACTTC; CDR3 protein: CASSYSRKDTSIFYEQYF
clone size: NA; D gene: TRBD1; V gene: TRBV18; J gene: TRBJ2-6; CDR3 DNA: TGTGCCAGCTCACCAACGGCAGGGGGCGGGCACTCTGGGGCCAACGTCCTGACTTTC; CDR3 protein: CASSPTAGGGHSGANVLTF
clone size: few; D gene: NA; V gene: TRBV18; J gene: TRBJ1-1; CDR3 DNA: TGTGCCACCCGGGACACTCCGAACACTGAAGCTTTCTTT; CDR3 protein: CATRDTPNTEAFF
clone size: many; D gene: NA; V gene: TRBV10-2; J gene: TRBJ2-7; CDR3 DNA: TGCGCCAGCACCGAGGAGGGGACACTTCGGTCCGAGCAGTACTTC; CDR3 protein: CASTEEGTLRSEQYF
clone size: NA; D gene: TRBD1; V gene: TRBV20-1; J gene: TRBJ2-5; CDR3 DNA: TGCAGTGCTCGCCCAGGGGGAGAGACCCGGTACTTC; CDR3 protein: CSARPGGETRYF
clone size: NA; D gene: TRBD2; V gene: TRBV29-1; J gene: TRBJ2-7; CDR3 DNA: TGCAGCGTTTGGTTGGGACTACCGAAGTTCTACGAGCAGTACTTC; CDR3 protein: CSVWLGLPKFYEQYF
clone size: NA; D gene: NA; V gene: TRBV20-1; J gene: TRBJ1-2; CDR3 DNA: TGCAGTGCCGGAAGTATGGGGGAAAACTATGGCTACACCTTC; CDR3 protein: CSAGSMGENYGYTF
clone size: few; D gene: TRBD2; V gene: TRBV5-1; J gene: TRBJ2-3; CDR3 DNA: TGCGCCAGCAGCTTAACGGGCGGGGGGGAAGATACGCAGTATTTT; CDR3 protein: CASSLTGGGEDTQYF
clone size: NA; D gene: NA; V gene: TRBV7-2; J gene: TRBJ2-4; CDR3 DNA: TGTGCCAGCAGTCGCCGGGGCGAAAACATTCAGTACTTC; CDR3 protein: CASSRRGENIQYF
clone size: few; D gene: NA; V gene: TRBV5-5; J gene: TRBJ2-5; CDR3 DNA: TGTGCCAGCAGCTTAGCCCCAGGAGGTGTTAGGGAGACCCAGTACTTC; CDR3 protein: CASSLAPGGVRETQYF
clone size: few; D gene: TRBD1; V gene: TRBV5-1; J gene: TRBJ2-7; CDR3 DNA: TGCGCCAGCAGCACGGACAGGGAAGGTTACGAGCAGTACTTC; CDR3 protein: CASSTDREGYEQYF